What follows is one T cell receptor (beta chain) and its context. These data come from a study of blood T cell repertoires in COVID-19. Assay: immunoSEQ multiplex PCR; the TCRdb copy retains only in-frame clones and omits some. The sample lists hundreds of thousands of clones, about 85% occurring once. The V end was cut by 0 bases, the J end by 7 bases, with 13 bases between. The CDR3 consists of 16 residues. Looked up from germline, CDR1 is SGHTA and CDR2 is FQGTGA. The V and J genes are TRBV7-3 and TRBJ1-6; D is perhaps TRBD1 (5 bases). The source is a woman aged 18-29 years who had recovered from COVID-19. Sequenced material: peripheral blood. The CDR3 region is CASSLTGLGQNSPLHF. Here the CDR3 DNA reads TGTGCCAGCAGCTTAACTGGCCTGGGGCAAAATTCACCCCTCCACTTT. Full variable domain (rest looked up from reference TRBV7-3 and TRBJ1-6): GAGVSQTPSNKVTEKGKYVELRCDPISGHTALYWYRQSLGQGPEFLIYFQGTGAADDSGLPNDRFFAVRPEGSVSTLKIQRTERGDSAVYLCASSLTGLGQNSPLHFGNGTRLTVT.